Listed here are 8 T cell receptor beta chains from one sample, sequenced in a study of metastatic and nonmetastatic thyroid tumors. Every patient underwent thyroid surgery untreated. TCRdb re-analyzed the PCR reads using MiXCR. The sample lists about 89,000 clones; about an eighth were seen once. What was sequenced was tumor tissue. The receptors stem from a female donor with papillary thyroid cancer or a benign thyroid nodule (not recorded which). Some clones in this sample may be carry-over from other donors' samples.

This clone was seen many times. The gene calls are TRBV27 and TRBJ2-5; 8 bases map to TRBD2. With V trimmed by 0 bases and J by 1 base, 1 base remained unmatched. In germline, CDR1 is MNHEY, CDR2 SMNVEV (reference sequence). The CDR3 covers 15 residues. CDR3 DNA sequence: TGTGCCAGCAGTTTATCTAGCGGGGCCCAAGAGACCCAGTACTTC. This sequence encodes CASSLSSGAQETQYF.

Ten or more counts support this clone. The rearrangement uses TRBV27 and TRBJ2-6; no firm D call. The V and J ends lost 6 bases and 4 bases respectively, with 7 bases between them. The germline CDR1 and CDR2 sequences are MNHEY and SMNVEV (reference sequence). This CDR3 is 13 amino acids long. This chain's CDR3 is CASRDLGANVLTF. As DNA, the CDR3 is TGTGCCAGCAGGGACCTCGGGGCCAACGTCCTGACTTTC.

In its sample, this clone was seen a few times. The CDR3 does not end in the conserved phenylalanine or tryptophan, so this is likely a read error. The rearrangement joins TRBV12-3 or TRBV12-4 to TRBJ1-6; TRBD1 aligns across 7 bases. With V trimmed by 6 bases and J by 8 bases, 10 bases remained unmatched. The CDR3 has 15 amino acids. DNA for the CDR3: TGTGCCAGCAGCTTACTTCAGGGGGGCTATTCACCCCTCCACCTT. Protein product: CASSLLQGGYSPLHL.

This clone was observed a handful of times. The CDR3 sequence: CASSPPNKNTEAFF. The CDR3 DNA reads as TGTGCCAGCTCACCACCGAACAAGAACACTGAAGCTTTCTTT. The chain recombines TRBV18 with TRBJ1-1; D gene unclear. There are 14 residues in the CDR3. V was pared by 0 bases and J by 1 base, with 6 bases between. CDR1 and CDR2 from the germline V gene are KGHSH and LQKENI.

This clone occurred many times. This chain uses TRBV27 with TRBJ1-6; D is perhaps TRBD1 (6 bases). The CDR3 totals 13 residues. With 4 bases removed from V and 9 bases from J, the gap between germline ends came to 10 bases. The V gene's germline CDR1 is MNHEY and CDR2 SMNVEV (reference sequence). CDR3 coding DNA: TGTGCCAGCAGTTCGAGGGGGGGTTCACCCCTCCACTTT. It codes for CASSSRGGSPLHF.

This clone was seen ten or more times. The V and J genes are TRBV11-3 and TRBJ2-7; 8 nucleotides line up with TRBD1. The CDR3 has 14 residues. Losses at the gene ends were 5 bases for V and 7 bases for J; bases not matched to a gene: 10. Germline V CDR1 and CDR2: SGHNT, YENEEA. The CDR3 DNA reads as TGTGCCAGCAGCCCGAGACAGGGGATAAGAGAGCAGTACTTC. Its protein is CASSPRQGIREQYF.

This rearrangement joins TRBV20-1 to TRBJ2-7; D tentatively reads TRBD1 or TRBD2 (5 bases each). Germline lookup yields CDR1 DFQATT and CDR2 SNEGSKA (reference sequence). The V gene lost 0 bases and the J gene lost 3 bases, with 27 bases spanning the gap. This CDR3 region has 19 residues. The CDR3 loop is CSARDGTLPDRGTNYEQYF. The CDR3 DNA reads TGCAGTGCTAGAGATGGGACCTTGCCCGACAGAGGTACCAACTACGAGCAGTACTTC.

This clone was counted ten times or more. CDR3 amino acids: CASSGPAGPYEQYF. The CDR3 nucleotides are TGTGCCAGCAGCGGACCAGCAGGGCCCTACGAGCAGTACTTC. This rearrangement joins TRBV2 to TRBJ2-7, with D perhaps matching TRBD1 (5 bases). The V end lost 6 bases, the J end lost 2 bases, and 14 bases lay between the germline ends. The CDR3 covers 14 residues. Germline V gives CDR1 SNHLY, CDR2 FYNNEI.